The 3 T cell receptor beta chains below come from one sample, sequenced in a study of cytomegalovirus exposure and HLA in healthy donors. Amplification used 60 Vbeta primers and 13 Jbeta primers. The method was immunoSEQ multiplex PCR; TCRdb's version includes in-frame clones alone and lacks a portion of them. The table includes 100,000 to 150,000 clones, more than 80% detected once. Sequencing input: PBMCs. These TCRs come from a man aged 35 to 55 in good health and CMV-seronegative.

The CDR3 sequence: CSAGGQSYQETQYF. The CDR3 DNA sequence: TGCAGCGCCGGGGGACAGTCGTACCAAGAGACCCAGTACTTC. The genes are TRBV29-1 and TRBJ2-5, with D perhaps matching TRBD1 (7 bases). V gave up 7 bases and J gave up 0 bases, with 15 bases separating them. The length of the CDR3 is 14 residues. The germline gives CDR1 SQVTM, CDR2 ANQGSEA.

This clone showed up just a few times. The chain is built from TRBV10-3 and TRBJ1-5; the match to TRBD1 covers 7 bases. The trim removed 2 bases at V and 4 bases at J, leaving 5 bases unmatched. CDR3 size: 15 residues. CDR1 is ENHRY, CDR2 SYGVKD, per germline. This CDR3 reads CAISEATGLNQPQHF. The CDR3 DNA reads TGTGCCATCAGTGAGGCGACAGGGCTGAATCAGCCCCAGCATTTT.

This clone was seen only a few times. This chain uses TRBV6-1 with TRBJ2-3; D not resolved. V lost 4 bases and J lost 2, with 13 bases in between. CDR1 is MNHNS and CDR2 is SASEGT in the germline V gene. The CDR3 consists of 15 residues. As DNA, the CDR3 is TGTGCCAGCAGTGTAGTGCAGGTTACCACAGATACGCAGTATTTT. This codes for CASSVVQVTTDTQYF.